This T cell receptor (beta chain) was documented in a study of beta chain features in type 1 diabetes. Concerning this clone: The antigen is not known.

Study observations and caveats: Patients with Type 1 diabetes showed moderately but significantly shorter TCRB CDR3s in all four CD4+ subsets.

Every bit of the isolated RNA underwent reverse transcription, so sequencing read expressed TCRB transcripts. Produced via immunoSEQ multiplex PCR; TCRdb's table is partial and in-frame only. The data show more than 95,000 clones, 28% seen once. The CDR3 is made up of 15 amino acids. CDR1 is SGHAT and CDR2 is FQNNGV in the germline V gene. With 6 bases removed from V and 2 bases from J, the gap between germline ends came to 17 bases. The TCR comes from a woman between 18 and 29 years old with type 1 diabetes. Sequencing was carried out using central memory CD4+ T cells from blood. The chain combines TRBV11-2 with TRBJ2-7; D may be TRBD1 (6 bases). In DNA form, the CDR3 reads TGTGCCAGCAGTATTACCGGGACACCAACCTACGAGCAGTACTTC. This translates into CASSITGTPTYEQYF.